A selection of T cell receptor beta chains follows, all from one sample in a study of response to subunit inactivated influenza vaccine. TCRdb used MiXCR to reprocess the RT-PCR reads, holding one entry per CDR3 protein. In the table there are more than 450,000 distinct CDR3 sequences, 12% of which are singletons. The sequenced sample was PBMCs from blood, obtained on the day of vaccination. All receptors derive from a man aged 50 to 59 who received an inactivated influenza vaccine. The CDR3 runs from the conserved cysteine through the conserved F or W. A D gene is named only where the DNA matches it firmly. Only some rows state a clone size, as once, few, many or a class for expanded clones.

d_call j_call v_call clone_size cdr3_nt cdr3_aa
. TRBJ2-3 TRBV7-2 . TGTGCCAGCAGCTTAGCCGGGAGATTCACAGATACGCAGTATTTT CASSLAGRFTDTQYF
TRBD2 TRBJ2-2 TRBV7-6 . TGTGCCAGCAGCTCCCTAGCGGGAGGACTGACCGGGGAGCTGTTTTTT CASSSLAGGLTGELFF
TRBD2 TRBJ2-4 TRBV7-9 . TGTGCCAGCAGCCTTAGCGGGAACATTCAGTACTTC CASSLSGNIQYF
TRBD2 TRBJ2-1 TRBV29-1 . TGCAGCGTAAAAAGACTAGCGGGAAGATACAATGAGCAGTTCTTC CSVKRLAGRYNEQFF
. TRBJ1-5 TRBV12-3/TRBV12-4 few TGTGCCAGCCTAGGGGGGAGCAATCAGCCCCAGCATTTT CASLGGSNQPQHF
. TRBJ2-2 TRBV10-3 . TGTGCCATCAGTGAGTCGACCACCGGGGAGCTGTTTTTT CAISESTTGELFF
. TRBJ2-1 TRBV6-2/TRBV6-3 many TGTGCCAGCAGCCCCGGTGGTTTTGGCGGGGGCCATACCAGCTCCTACAATGAGCAGTTCTTC CASSPGGFGGGHTSSYNEQFF
TRBD1 TRBJ1-6 TRBV6-2/TRBV6-3 few TGTGCCAGCAGTTACGACAGGGGCAATTCACCCCTCCACTTT CASSYDRGNSPLHF
. TRBJ2-1 TRBV19 . TGTGCCAGTGGATCGGGACACTCCTACAATGAGCAGTTCTTC CASGSGHSYNEQFF
. TRBJ2-1 TRBV5-1 few TGCGCCAGCAGCGGGATTTCAGGGGAATTTTTCGGCAATGAGCAGTTCTTC CASSGISGEFFGNEQFF
TRBD1 TRBJ1-6 TRBV27 . TGTGCCAGCAGTGGGGGACAGTTCAATTCACCCCTCCACTTT CASSGGQFNSPLHF
. TRBJ1-5 TRBV7-6 few TGTGCCAGCAGCGAAACGGCCTTCAATCAGCCCCAGCATTTT CASSETAFNQPQHF
TRBD1 TRBJ1-2 TRBV29-1 few TGCAGCGTCAAGGACAGGGGGCATGGCTACACCTTC CSVKDRGHGYTF
. TRBJ2-4 TRBV3-1 . TGTGCCAGCAGCCCGAGACAGACTCTAGCCAAAAACATTCAGTACTTC CASSPRQTLAKNIQYF
TRBD1 TRBJ2-7 TRBV18 few TGTGCCAGCTCACCCCAGGGACAGAGACCCTCCTACGAGCAGTACTTC CASSPQGQRPSYEQYF
. TRBJ2-2 TRBV9 . TGTGCCAGCAGCTTCAGACGGGGGACCGGGGAGCTGTTTTTT CASSFRRGTGELFF
. TRBJ2-1 TRBV11-2 . TGTGCCAGCAGCTTTTCTCCTGAGCAGTTCTTC CASSFSPEQFF
TRBD1 TRBJ2-7 TRBV5-1 many TGCGCCAGCAGCCCGACGGACAGGGGGCCCCACGAGCAGTACTTC CASSPTDRGPHEQYF
TRBD2 TRBJ2-3 TRBV19 few TGTGCCAGTACCGGGACTAGTCCAAGCACAGATACGCAGTATTTT CASTGTSPSTDTQYF
TRBD2 TRBJ2-7 TRBV6-5 . TGTGCCAGCAGTTACACCGGACTAGCGTCAGAGCAGTACTTC CASSYTGLASEQYF
TRBD1 TRBJ1-1 TRBV10-3 . TGTGCCATCAGTTCTATACAGGGGGCCTCTGAAGCTTTCTTT CAISSIQGASEAFF
TRBD2 TRBJ2-3 TRBV5-1 . TGCGCCAGCAGCCCGGGACTAGCGGATGGCACAGATACGCAGTATTTT CASSPGLADGTDTQYF
TRBD2 TRBJ2-7 TRBV29-1 . TGCAGCGTGGCGGGACTAGCGGACTCCTACGAGCAGTACTTC CSVAGLADSYEQYF
TRBD2 TRBJ2-5 TRBV4-3 . TGCGCCAGCAGCCAAGTCGGGACTAGCGGGGCTGAGACCCAGTACTTC CASSQVGTSGAETQYF
. TRBJ2-1 TRBV29-1 few TGCAGCGTTGAAGTGGCAGGGATTTTCAATGAGCAGTTCTTC CSVEVAGIFNEQFF
. TRBJ2-3 TRBV2 . TGTGCCAGCAGTGGAGCACTAGCCTGGAGCACAGATACGCAGTATTTT CASSGALAWSTDTQYF
TRBD1 TRBJ1-6 TRBV20-1 . TGCACAACACCGGCAGGGGGAAATAATTCACCCCTCCACTTT CTTPAGGNNSPLHF
TRBD1 TRBJ2-5 TRBV6-1 many TGTGCCAGCAGTCCAGCAGGGACAGGGATTCAAGAGACCCAGTACTTC CASSPAGTGIQETQYF
. TRBJ2-7 TRBV11-2 few TGTGCCAGCAGCTTCTGGGGAGTACACGAGCAGTACTTC CASSFWGVHEQYF
. TRBJ2-2 TRBV3-1 few TGTGCCAGCAGCCCCCCCCGAACAGGGATTAACACCGGGGAGCTGTTTTTT CASSPPRTGINTGELFF
TRBD2 TRBJ2-1 TRBV20-1 . TGCAGTGCTCATACAACCGGGACTAGCCACAATGAGCAGTTCTTC CSAHTTGTSHNEQFF
. TRBJ2-7 TRBV18 . TGTGCCAGCTCCACAGGGTCTCAGTACGAGCAGTACTTC CASSTGSQYEQYF
TRBD2 TRBJ2-2 TRBV5-1 many TGCGCCAGCAGCGCGGGGACTAGCGGGCTCACCGGGGAGCTGTTTTTT CASSAGTSGLTGELFF
TRBD2 TRBJ2-7 TRBV20-1 few TGCAGTGCTACAGGACTAGCGGGAGGTTACGAGCAGTACTTC CSATGLAGGYEQYF
. TRBJ1-4 TRBV7-9 many TGTGCCAGCAGCTTTCACGGAGAAAAACTGTTTTTT CASSFHGEKLFF
. TRBJ2-3 TRBV30 . TGTGCCTGGAGTGTAGGCCGCTTTGAGGCAGATACGCAGTATTTT CAWSVGRFEADTQYF
TRBD2 TRBJ2-2 TRBV2 . TGTGCCAGCAGGAGAGCGGGAGCCACCGGGGAGCTGTTTTTT CASRRAGATGELFF
. TRBJ2-2 TRBV10-3 many TGTGCCATCAGTGTGGATTTGAACACCGGGGAGCTGTTTTTT CAISVDLNTGELFF
. TRBJ1-5 TRBV6-2/TRBV6-3 few TGTGCCAGCAGTTACCCAACAGGGCTGGGTAGCAATCAGCCCCAGCATTTT CASSYPTGLGSNQPQHF
. TRBJ2-4 TRBV30 few TGTGCCTGGAGTCCCGGGACGAAAAACATTCAGTACTTC CAWSPGTKNIQYF
TRBD1 TRBJ1-4 TRBV12-3/TRBV12-4 . TGTGCCAGCAGTTTATCGACAGGGAGGAATGAAAAACTGTTTTTT CASSLSTGRNEKLFF
TRBD2 TRBJ2-7 TRBV4-2 few TGTGCCAGCAGCCAAGTCCTAGCGGGACCCTACGAGCAGTACTTC CASSQVLAGPYEQYF
TRBD2 TRBJ2-1 TRBV20-1 . TGCAGTGCTTGGTTGGCTAGCGGGAGCAGTCAGCAGTTCTTC CSAWLASGSSQQFF
. TRBJ2-7 TRBV7-9 . TGTGCCAGCAGCCCGAAAGACCTCTACGAGCAGTACTTC CASSPKDLYEQYF
. TRBJ1-1 TRBV29-1 few TGCAGCGTTGAAGATCTTCAACGAACCAGTGTGGCTTTCTTT CSVEDLQRTSVAFF
. TRBJ2-6 TRBV10-3 few TGTGCCATCAGCTTCAGCTCTGGGGCCAACGTCCTGACTTTC CAISFSSGANVLTF
TRBD2 TRBJ2-7 TRBV7-6 . TGTGCCAGCACCATGAGGACTAGCGGGAGTCTCTCCTACGAGCAGTACTTC CASTMRTSGSLSYEQYF